Following are 20 T cell receptor beta chains from one sample sequenced in a study of T-cell reconstitution after alpha-beta-depleted transplantation in children. As it was prepared, the TCRbeta library received unique molecular identifiers. TCRdb reprocessed the PCR reads with MiXCR, giving one entry per CDR3 protein. This table has approximately 520,000 distinct CDR3 sequences, 32% appearing once. The starting material was PBMCs from the stem cell graft donor, obtained from the stem cell graft. The receptors originated from a human donor who donated a stem cell graft to a child with aplastic anemia.

This clonotype was detected only a few times. The rearrangement joins TRBV7-2 to TRBJ1-1; 8 bases line up with TRBD1. Losses at the gene ends were 5 bases for V and 5 bases for J; bases not matched to a gene: 7. CDR3 length equals 14 residues. The germline gives CDR1 SGHTA, CDR2 FQGNSA. The CDR3 loop is CASSLTGAGTEAFF. Here the CDR3 DNA reads TGTGCCAGCAGCCTGACAGGGGCGGGGACTGAAGCTTTCTTT.

In this sample, this clonotype turned up a few times. This chain links TRBV29-1 with TRBJ2-1; unclear D gene. The V end was cut by 5 bases, the J end by 3 bases, with 8 bases between. CDR3 length: 12 amino acids. Germline lookup yields CDR1 SQVTM and CDR2 ANQGSEA. CDR3 residues: CSVRTFYNEQFF. CDR3 bases: TGCAGCGTTCGGACCTTCTACAATGAGCAGTTCTTC.

The chain carries TRBV9 and TRBJ1-4; D is unclear. The CDR3 is 12 residues long. In germline, CDR1 is SGDLS, CDR2 YYNGEE. V was shortened by 2 bases and J by 12 bases, with 11 bases between the two germline ends. The CDR3, as DNA: TGTGCCAGCAGCGTTCTCGGCGGCCAACTGTTTTTT. This encodes CASSVLGGQLFF.

The gene calls are TRBV7-2 and TRBJ1-6; no definite D call. The CDR3 runs 15 residues. V dropped 1 base and J dropped 10 bases, with 14 bases sitting between them. Germline lookup yields CDR1 SGHTA and CDR2 FQGNSA. The CDR3 region is CASSLGSQVKSPLHF. The CDR3 DNA sequence: TGTGCCAGCAGCTTAGGCTCGCAGGTGAAGTCACCCCTCCACTTT.

This clonotype was picked up one time. The rearrangement uses TRBV6-2 or TRBV6-3 and TRBJ1-1; D uncertain. CDR3 length: 14 amino acids. The V and J ends lost 6 bases and 4 bases respectively, with 15 bases between them. The V gene's germline CDR1 is MNHEY and CDR2 SVGEGT. The CDR3 DNA sequence: TGTGCCAGCAGCCCCGCAGGCAGGACCACTGAAGCTTTCTTT. Translation gives CASSPAGRTTEAFF.

This chain's CDR3 is CASSFSGTYNEQFF. The CDR3, as DNA: TGTGCCAGCAGCTTTAGCGGGACCTACAATGAGCAGTTCTTC. V usage is TRBV11-3 and J usage is TRBJ2-1, with 8 bases lining up with TRBD2. The V gene end was trimmed by 3 bases and the J gene end by 2 bases; junction bases not matched to a gene: 0. Germline V lookup: CDR1 SGHNT, CDR2 YENEEA. This CDR3 is built from 14 residues.

This clonotype has ten or more counts. The chain combines TRBV5-5 with TRBJ1-4, with 9 bases lining up with TRBD1. The CDR3 is made up of 15 amino acids. The junction had 5 bases not matched to a gene; V was cut back by 2 bases and J by 6 bases. Per the germline V gene, CDR1 is SGHKS and CDR2 is YYEKEE (reference sequence). The CDR3 DNA follows: TGTGCCAGCAGCTTACTTACAGGGGGCGATGAAAAACTGTTTTTT. Translated: CASSLLTGGDEKLFF.

This clonotype appeared many times. The CDR3 sequence: CSARLPRGGSYNEQFF. As DNA, the CDR3 is TGCAGTGCTAGGCTACCTCGGGGGGGCTCCTACAATGAGCAGTTCTTC. This chain connects TRBV20-1 to TRBJ2-1; 8 nucleotides match TRBD2. The CDR3 extends over 16 amino acids. Germline V CDR1 and CDR2: DFQATT, SNEGSKA (reference sequence). V shed 3 bases, J shed 0 bases, and the junction held 7 bases outside the gene matches.

This clonotype was seen only a few times. This chain joins TRBV20-1 and TRBJ2-2, with D possibly TRBD1 on 6 matching bases. Trimming removed 5 bases at V and 1 base at J, with 11 bases between. CDR3 size: 14 residues. Germline V lookup: CDR1 DFQATT, CDR2 SNEGSKA (reference sequence). The CDR3 coding sequence is TGCAGTGCTCCTCCCAGGGGGAACACCGGGGAGCTGTTTTTT. This translates into CSAPPRGNTGELFF.

The rearrangement links TRBV20-1 to TRBJ2-3; TRBD2 matches at 10 bases. Germline V gene sequence: CDR1 DFQATT, CDR2 SNEGSKA (reference sequence). The CDR3 consists of 15 residues. J gave up 0 bases and V 5 bases, and 5 bases lay outside the gene matches. The CDR3 region is CSALPTSGSTDTQYF. In DNA, the CDR3 is TGCAGTGCTCTTCCGACTAGCGGGAGCACAGATACGCAGTATTTT.

The genes are TRBV28 and TRBJ2-1; 12 nucleotides agree with TRBD2. The CDR3 contains 16 residues. Germline-derived CDR1 and CDR2 are MDHEN and SYDVKM. V trimming: 5 bases; J trimming: 5 bases; junction bases outside the gene matches: 7. The CDR3 sequence: CASSETSGGNNNEQFF. CDR3 in DNA: TGTGCCAGCAGTGAGACTAGCGGGGGTAATAACAATGAGCAGTTCTTC. Supplemented by reference TRBV28 and TRBJ2-1, the full variable domain reads DVKVTQSSRYLVKRTGEKVFLECVQDMDHENMFWYRQDPGLGLRLIYFSYDVKMKEKGDIPEGYSVSREKKERFSLILESASTNQTSMYLCASSETSGGNNNEQFFGPGTRLTVL.

The V and J genes are TRBV6-2 or TRBV6-3 and TRBJ1-1; no clear D. The CDR3 has 13 amino acids. The germline CDR1 and CDR2 sequences are MNHEY and SVGEGT. Trimming cost V 7 bases and J 3 bases, with 12 bases left between them. In DNA, the CDR3 is TGTGCCAGCACTTTAACGGTTTACACTGAAGCTTTCTTT. It is translated as CASTLTVYTEAFF.

This clonotype was picked up a small number of times. The gene calls are TRBV5-6 and TRBJ2-1; D is perhaps TRBD2 (5 bases). This CDR3 is 17 amino acids long. Germline lookup yields CDR1 SGHDT and CDR2 YYEEEE. V was trimmed by 6 bases and J by 8 bases, leaving 27 bases between them. The CDR3 spells CASNLLSRLAGFDEQFF. As DNA, the CDR3 is TGTGCCAGCAATCTGTTATCCCGTCTAGCAGGTTTTGATGAGCAGTTCTTC. Full variable domain (rest looked up from reference TRBV5-6 and TRBJ2-1): DAGVTQSPTHLIKTRGQQVTLRCSPKSGHDTVSWYQQALGQGPQFIFQYYEEEERQRGNFPDRFSGHQFPNYSSELNVNALLLGDSALYLCASNLLSRLAGFDEQFFGPGTRLTVL.

The V gene is TRBV5-5, the J gene TRBJ1-1; 8 nucleotides match TRBD1. The V gene's germline CDR1 is SGHKS and CDR2 YYEKEE (reference sequence). V shed 4 bases and J 1 base; nucleotides not matched to a gene: 12. The CDR3 has 17 residues. The CDR3 region is CASSPQASGTGNTEAFF. The CDR3 nucleotides are TGTGCCAGCAGCCCGCAGGCCTCCGGGACAGGGAACACTGAAGCTTTCTTT.

This clonotype showed up just a few times. The chain uses TRBV19 and TRBJ1-1, with TRBD1 as a possible D gene (5 bases). The germline CDR1 and CDR2 sequences are LNHDA and SQIVND (reference sequence). V lost 9 bases to trimming and J lost 3 bases, with 29 bases between them. The CDR3 runs 18 residues. CDR3 nucleotide sequence: TGTGCCAGCAGCCGAGGAAGGGGACGAAGTCAAAGGCACACTGAAGCTTTCTTT. It encodes CASSRGRGRSQRHTEAFF.

The V gene is TRBV6-5, the J gene TRBJ2-5, with unresolved D. The CDR3 covers 16 residues. With 4 bases removed from V and 2 bases from J, the gap between germline ends came to 17 bases. CDR1 MNHEY and CDR2 SVGAGI come from the germline V gene. The CDR3 is CASSSRRLAEQETQYF. The CDR3 bases are TGTGCCAGCAGTTCCCGAAGGTTGGCAGAACAAGAGACCCAGTACTTC.

The table lists this clonotype with a few counts. This rearrangement joins TRBV29-1 to TRBJ2-1, with TRBD2 matching 9 bases. The germline V gene has CDR1 SQVTM and CDR2 ANQGSEA. CDR3 size: 21 residues. Trimming at V came to 6 bases and at J to 0 bases, leaving 24 bases not matched to a gene. CDR3 nucleotides: TGCAGCGTAATCAACCGGGGGGGTACAGCGGGAGGCACAAGCTCCTACAATGAGCAGTTCTTC. It yields the protein CSVINRGGTAGGTSSYNEQFF.

This clonotype was recorded once. The chain has TRBV2 and TRBJ2-3; no reliable D call. Trimming left V 1 base short and J 5 bases short, with 7 bases between. The CDR3 extends over 13 amino acids. Germline V gives CDR1 SNHLY, CDR2 FYNNEI. The CDR3 region is CASSEGWGDTQYF. CDR3 in DNA: TGTGCCAGCAGTGAAGGATGGGGAGATACGCAGTATTTT.

This clonotype was seen a handful of times. The genes are TRBV6-2 or TRBV6-3 and TRBJ2-5; maybe TRBD1 (5 bases). This CDR3 spans 16 amino acids. The ends were cut back, 6 bases at V and 2 bases at J, with 19 bases in the middle. Germline V gives CDR1 MNHEY, CDR2 SVGEGT. The CDR3 DNA is TGTGCCAGCAGACTGGGGCTTGGACCACTACAAGAGACCCAGTACTTC. Translating it yields CASRLGLGPLQETQYF.

The chain is built from TRBV18 and TRBJ2-1; a weak D match, TRBD2 (6 bases). Trimming left V 0 bases short and J 8 bases short, with 8 bases between. Germline V lookup: CDR1 KGHSH, CDR2 LQKENI. CDR3 length: 13 residues. The CDR3 here is CASSPPTRDEQFF. For the CDR3, the DNA is TGTGCCAGCTCACCACCGACTAGGGATGAGCAGTTCTTC.